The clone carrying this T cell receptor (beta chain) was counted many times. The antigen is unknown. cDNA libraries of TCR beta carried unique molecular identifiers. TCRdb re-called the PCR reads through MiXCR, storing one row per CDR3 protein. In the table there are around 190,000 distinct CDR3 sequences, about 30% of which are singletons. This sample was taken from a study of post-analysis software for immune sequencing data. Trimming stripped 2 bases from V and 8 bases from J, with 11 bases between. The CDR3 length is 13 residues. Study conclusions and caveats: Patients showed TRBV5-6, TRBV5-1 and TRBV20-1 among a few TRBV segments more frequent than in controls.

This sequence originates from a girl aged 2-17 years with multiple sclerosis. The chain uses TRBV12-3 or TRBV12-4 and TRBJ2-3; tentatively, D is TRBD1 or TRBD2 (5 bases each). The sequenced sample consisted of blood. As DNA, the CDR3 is TGTGCCAGCAGTTTAACGGATGGGGGTACGCAGTATTTT. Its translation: CASSLTDGGTQYF.